This TCR beta chain derives from a study of blood T cell repertoires in COVID-19. Across the study: Acute and convalescent COVID-19 samples came from the United States, Italy and Spain.

The CDR3 has 16 amino acids. V was pared by 0 bases and J by 7 bases, with 10 bases of the junction left unmatched. Germline lookup yields CDR1 SGHRS and CDR2 YFSETQ. Produced via immunoSEQ multiplex PCR; TCRdb's table is partial and in-frame only. Among some 210,000 clones listed, 89% were seen once. The source is a woman in her thirties or forties with acute or convalescent COVID-19. Material for sequencing was peripheral blood. The V and J genes are TRBV5-1 and TRBJ2-1, with 7 bases identical to TRBD1. This CDR3 reads CASSLDPTGNGNEQFF. The CDR3 nucleotides read TGCGCCAGCAGCTTGGATCCGACAGGGAACGGGAATGAGCAGTTCTTC.